These 5 T cell receptor beta chains share one sample of origin, sequenced in a study of cytomegalovirus exposure and HLA in healthy donors. This table comes from immunoSEQ multiplex PCR, and its TCRdb copy is limited to in-frame clones, with some not included. The sample carries some 84,000 clones, roughly 93% recorded once. The sequencing sample was made of PBMCs. The source is a man in his thirties or forties in good health and CMV-seronegative.

The chain's CDR3 is CASSGTYEQYF. In DNA, the CDR3 is TGTGCCAGCTCAGGAACCTACGAGCAGTACTTC. V usage is TRBV6-1 and J usage is TRBJ2-7; no clear D. The CDR3 runs 11 residues. The germline V and J ends were trimmed by 8 bases and 2 bases, with 7 bases remaining between them. Germline values: CDR1 MNHNS, CDR2 SASEGT.

Remarks on this clone: Other nucleotide sequences from this sample produce the same CDR3. V gene TRBV6-1 combines with J gene TRBJ1-1, with D possibly matching TRBD1 (5 bases). Germline V gives CDR1 MNHNS, CDR2 SASEGT. This CDR3 is built from 15 residues. Trimming took off 3 bases at V and 1 base at J, with 12 bases between the two ends. The CDR3 sequence: CASSELRRGNTEAFF. CDR3 nucleotide sequence: TGTGCCAGCAGTGAGCTAAGGAGGGGGAACACTGAAGCTTTCTTT.

The rearrangement uses TRBV11-2 and TRBJ1-5; no clear D gene. This CDR3 is 15 amino acids long. V gave up 3 bases and J gave up 4 bases, with 13 bases separating them. Per the germline V gene, CDR1 is SGHAT and CDR2 is FQNNGV. The CDR3 spells CASSFAGEPNQPQHF. CDR3 DNA sequence: TGTGCCAGCAGCTTCGCCGGGGAACCAAATCAGCCCCAGCATTTT.

The rearrangement links TRBV29-1 to TRBJ1-1, with D possibly being TRBD1 (5 bases). This CDR3 has 13 residues. Germline values: CDR1 SQVTM, CDR2 ANQGSEA. Trimming pared 2 bases from V and 3 bases from J, leaving 10 bases between. The CDR3 region has the DNA TGCAGCGTTGAACAGGGTTCTTACACTGAAGCTTTCTTT. This encodes CSVEQGSYTEAFF.

The chain is built from TRBV6-1 and TRBJ2-7; D uncertain. The V gene lost 5 bases and the J gene lost 3 bases, with 8 bases spanning the gap. CDR1 and CDR2 (germline): MNHNS, SASEGT. This CDR3 spans 12 amino acids. The CDR3: CASSFGGYEQYF. The DNA for the CDR3 is TGTGCCAGCAGTTTCGGCGGCTACGAGCAGTACTTC.